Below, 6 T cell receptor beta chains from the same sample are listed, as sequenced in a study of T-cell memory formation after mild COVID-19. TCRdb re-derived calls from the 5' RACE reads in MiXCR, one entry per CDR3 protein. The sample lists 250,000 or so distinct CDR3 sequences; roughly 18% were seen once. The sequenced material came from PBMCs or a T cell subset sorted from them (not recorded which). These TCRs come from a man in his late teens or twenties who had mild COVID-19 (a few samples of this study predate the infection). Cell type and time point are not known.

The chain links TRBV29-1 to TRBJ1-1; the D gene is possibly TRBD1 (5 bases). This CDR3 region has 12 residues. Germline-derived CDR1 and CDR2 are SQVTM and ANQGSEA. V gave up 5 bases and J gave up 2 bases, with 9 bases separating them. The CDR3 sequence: CSVRGRNTEAFF. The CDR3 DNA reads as TGCAGCGTTAGGGGACGTAACACTGAAGCTTTCTTT.

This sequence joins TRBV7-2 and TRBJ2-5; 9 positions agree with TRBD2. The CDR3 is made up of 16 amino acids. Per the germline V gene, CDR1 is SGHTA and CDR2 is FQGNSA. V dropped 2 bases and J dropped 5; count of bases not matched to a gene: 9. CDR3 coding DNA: TGTGCCAGCAGCTTATATCTTAGCGGGGGTTGGGAGACCCAGTACTTC. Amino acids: CASSLYLSGGWETQYF.

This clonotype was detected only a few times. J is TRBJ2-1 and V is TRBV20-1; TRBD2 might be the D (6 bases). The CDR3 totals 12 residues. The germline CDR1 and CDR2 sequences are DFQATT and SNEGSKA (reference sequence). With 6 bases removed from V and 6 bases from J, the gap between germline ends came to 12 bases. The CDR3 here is CSAGPSANEQFF. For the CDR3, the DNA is TGCAGTGCCGGACCTAGCGCCAATGAGCAGTTCTTC.

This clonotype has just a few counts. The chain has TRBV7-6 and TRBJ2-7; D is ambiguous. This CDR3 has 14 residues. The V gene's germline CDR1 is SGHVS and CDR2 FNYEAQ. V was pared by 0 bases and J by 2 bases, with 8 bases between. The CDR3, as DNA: TGTGCCAGCAGCTTAGCGACGGAAACCTACGAGCAGTACTTC. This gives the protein CASSLATETYEQYF.

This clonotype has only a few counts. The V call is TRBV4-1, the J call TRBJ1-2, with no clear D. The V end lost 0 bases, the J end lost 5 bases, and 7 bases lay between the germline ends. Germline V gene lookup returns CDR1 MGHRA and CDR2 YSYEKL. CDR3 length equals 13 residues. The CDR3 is CASSQDGTYGYTF. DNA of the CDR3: TGCGCCAGCAGCCAAGACGGCACGTATGGCTACACCTTC.

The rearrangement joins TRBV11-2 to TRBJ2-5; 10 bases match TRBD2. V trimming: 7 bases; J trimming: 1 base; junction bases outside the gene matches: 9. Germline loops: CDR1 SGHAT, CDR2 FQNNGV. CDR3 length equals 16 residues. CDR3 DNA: TGTGCCAGCACCATTAGGGCTAGCGGGGGCCAAGAGACCCAGTACTTC. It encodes CASTIRASGGQETQYF. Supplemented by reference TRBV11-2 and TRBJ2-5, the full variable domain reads EAGVAQSPRYKIIEKRQSVAFWCNPISGHATLYWYQQILGQGPKLLIQFQNNGVVDDSQLPKDRFSAERLKGVDSTLKIQPAKLEDSAVYLCASTIRASGGQETQYFGPGTRLLVL.